Presented here are 14 T cell receptor beta chains from one specimen sequenced in a study of blood T cell repertoires in COVID-19. Measured with immunoSEQ multiplex PCR; TCRdb has only the in-frame clones, and not every one. This repertoire shows 60,000 or so clones, approximately 83% found once; its top ten account for around 3.4%. Sequencing was done on a sample of peripheral blood. These receptors all stem from a woman aged 80 or over with acute or convalescent COVID-19.

The V gene is TRBV4-2, the J gene TRBJ2-6, with D possibly being TRBD2 (5 bases). Germline assignment: CDR1 LGHNA and CDR2 YNFKEQ. There are 18 residues in the CDR3. V gave up 1 base and J gave up 0 bases, with 13 bases separating them. CDR3 loop: CASSQGTDGSSGANVLTF. The CDR3 DNA is TGTGCCAGCAGCCAAGGGACGGATGGGAGCTCTGGGGCCAACGTCCTGACTTTC.

J is TRBJ2-5 and V is TRBV5-1; D may be TRBD1 (6 bases). V gave up 2 bases and J gave up 2 bases, with 13 bases separating them. Germline values: CDR1 SGHRS, CDR2 YFSETQ. The length of the CDR3 is 15 residues. The DNA for the CDR3 is TGCGCCAGCAGCTTACAGGGCAGTGAGCAAGAGACCCAGTACTTC. Its protein is CASSLQGSEQETQYF.

This clone has more than one count but fewer than ten. The chain couples TRBV10-1 to TRBJ2-7; perhaps TRBD1 as D (6 bases). Trimming took off 5 bases at V and 3 bases at J, with 17 bases between the two ends. The length of the CDR3 is 15 residues. Germline V CDR1 and CDR2: WNHNN, SYGVQD (reference sequence). CDR3 loop: CASSSGQGLNYEQYF. CDR3 in DNA: TGCGCCAGCAGTTCCGGCCAGGGGTTAAACTACGAGCAGTACTTC.

This clone was picked up a small number of times. This chain joins TRBV19 and TRBJ1-2; D possibly corresponds to TRBD1 (5 bases). V shed 2 bases and J shed 1 base, with 17 bases lying between them. CDR1 is LNHDA, CDR2 SQIVND, per germline (reference sequence). The CDR3 is made up of 17 amino acids. The CDR3 DNA is TGTGCCAGTAGTATACAACTCCGGGGGGGAAATAACTATGGCTACACCTTC. Translated, it gives CASSIQLRGGNNYGYTF.

The chain carries TRBV7-9 and TRBJ1-4, with D maybe TRBD1 (6 bases). Germline CDR1 reads SEHNR; CDR2 reads FQNEAQ (reference sequence). This CDR3 comprises 14 residues. The V and J ends lost 4 bases and 7 bases respectively, with 13 bases between them. The DNA of the CDR3 is TGTGCCAGCAGCTCAGGGGCATTGGGTGAAAAACTGTTTTTT. It yields the protein CASSSGALGEKLFF.

The CDR3 DNA is TGTGCCAGTAGTATTGGTAGCCGAAGCACAGATACGCAGTATTTT. Translation gives CASSIGSRSTDTQYF. The rearrangement joins TRBV19 to TRBJ2-3, with no clear D. The germline V gene encodes CDR1 LNHDA and CDR2 SQIVND (reference sequence). The ends were cut back, 3 bases at V and 0 bases at J, with 10 bases in the middle. The CDR3 is made up of 15 amino acids. Full variable domain (missing parts from reference TRBV19 and TRBJ2-3): DGGITQSPKYLFRKEGQNVTLSCEQNLNHDAMYWYRQDPGQGLRLIYYSQIVNDFQKGDIAEGYSVSREKKESFPLTVTSAQKNPTAFYLCASSIGSRSTDTQYFGPGTRLTVL.

The chain couples TRBV5-1 to TRBJ2-1; TRBD1 agrees at 8 bases. The CDR3 extends over 17 amino acids. V lost 4 bases to trimming and J lost 4 bases; unmatched junction nucleotides: 13. Germline values: CDR1 SGHRS, CDR2 YFSETQ. The CDR3 is CASSQISPGGAYNEQFF. CDR3 nucleotide sequence: TGCGCCAGCAGCCAAATCAGTCCAGGGGGCGCGTACAATGAGCAGTTCTTC.

CDR3 in amino acids: CASSSLSNYGYTF. Written as DNA, the CDR3 is TGTGCCAGCAGCTCACTCTCTAACTATGGCTACACCTTC. V is TRBV7-2 and J is TRBJ1-2, with unresolved D. The CDR3 sequence is 13 residues long. The germline CDR1 and CDR2 sequences are SGHTA and FQGNSA. Trimming removed 4 bases from V and 0 bases from J, with 6 bases in between.

This clone showed up just a few times. The rearrangement links TRBV19 to TRBJ1-1; no clear D. CDR1 LNHDA and CDR2 SQIVND come from the germline V gene (reference sequence). CDR3 length: 13 amino acids. V was clipped by 7 bases and J by 1 base, with 10 bases between them. The CDR3 protein is CASNRGRNTEAFF. CDR3 DNA sequence: TGTGCCAGTAACCGCGGTCGGAACACTGAAGCTTTCTTT.

This rearrangement joins TRBV11-2 to TRBJ1-1; TRBD1 might be the D (6 bases). With 0 bases removed from V and 0 bases from J, the gap between germline ends came to 11 bases. Germline values: CDR1 SGHAT, CDR2 FQNNGV. This CDR3 comprises 16 residues. The CDR3 DNA is TGTGCCAGCAGCTTAGAGGGGGGGGCTATGAACACTGAAGCTTTCTTT. The encoded protein is CASSLEGGAMNTEAFF.

This chain uses TRBV18 with TRBJ2-5, with D possibly being TRBD2 (6 bases). CDR3 length: 14 amino acids. From germline, CDR1 is KGHSH and CDR2 LQKENI. Trimming took off 6 bases at V and 4 bases at J, with 15 bases between the two ends. The CDR3 DNA is TGTGCCAGCTCCCTCGGGGGTTTGGGAGAGACCCAGTACTTC. Protein product: CASSLGGLGETQYF.

V is TRBV15 and J is TRBJ2-3; D gene ambiguous. CDR1 LNHNV and CDR2 YYDKDF come from the germline V gene (reference sequence). The CDR3 runs to 13 residues. Deletions cut 4 bases from V and 7 bases from J, with 12 bases between. As DNA, the CDR3 is TGTGCCACCAGCACCGACCCCAGGCATACGCAGTATTTT. Its protein is CATSTDPRHTQYF.

The V and J genes are TRBV7-3 and TRBJ2-6, with 8 bases matching TRBD1. CDR1 is SGHTA, CDR2 FQGTGA, per germline. The CDR3 runs to 15 residues. The J segment lost 2 bases and the V segment lost 8 bases, leaving 5 bases of the junction unmatched. The CDR3 DNA is TGTGCCAGCGGACAGGGTCCACCTGGGGCCAACGTCCTGACTTTC. It codes for CASGQGPPGANVLTF.

The CDR3 region is CASSLGRGMGRTEAFF. CDR3 coding DNA: TGTGCCAGCAGCTTAGGACGAGGGATGGGTCGCACTGAAGCTTTCTTT. This chain joins TRBV11-1 and TRBJ1-1; D not resolved. The germline CDR1 and CDR2 sequences are SGHAT and FQDESV (reference sequence). Trimming pared 1 base from V and 4 bases from J, leaving 16 bases between. CDR3 length equals 16 residues. Filled out from reference TRBV11-1 and TRBJ1-1, the complete variable domain reads EAEVAQSPRYKITEKSQAVAFWCDPISGHATLYWYRQILGQGPELLVQFQDESVVDDSQLPKDRFSAERLKGVDSTLKIQPAELGDSAMYLCASSLGRGMGRTEAFFGQGTRLTVV.